This T cell receptor (beta chain) emerged from a study of shared clonotypes between healthy human individuals. Sequencing used immunoSEQ multiplex PCR; TCRdb keeps in-frame clones, though not all of them. The sample contains under 600,000 clones, approximately 97% of which appear only once. The CDR3 spans 16 residues. CDR1 and CDR2 from the germline V gene are SGHKS and YYEKEE (reference sequence). Trimming removed 0 bases from V and 2 bases from J, with 11 bases in between. Donors were healthy HIV-negative adults without recently reported acute infections or vaccinations. The chain employs TRBV5-5 and TRBJ2-2; TRBD2 might be the D (6 bases). The sample was naive CD4+ T cells sorted from blood. Described subset: CD45RA+ positively selected. This clonotype originated in a woman in her 30s in good health. Written as DNA, the CDR3 is TGTGCCAGCAGCTTGGGGCGGGGAATAAACACCGGGGAGCTGTTTTTT. Amino acid sequence: CASSLGRGINTGELFF.